The rows below give T cell receptor beta chains drawn from one sample of a study of T cell responses to AZD1222 COVID-19 vaccine. Using immunoSEQ multiplex PCR, the repertoire was profiled, and TCRdb retains in-frame clones only, with some absent. The data show 120,000 to 150,000 clones, 82% seen once. Sequencing used peripheral blood, obtained on day 0 of MenACWY control vaccination. These receptors came from an adult in good health. Both conserved end residues are part of each CDR3. Each record gives: V gene, CDR3 protein.

V: TRBV25-1; CDR3: CASSSGTDTGELFF
V: TRBV28; CDR3: CASASSGNTIYF
V: TRBV3-1/TRBV3-2; CDR3: CASSQDWGSLYGYTF
V: TRBV5-6; CDR3: CASSLKGAGFTEAFF
V: TRBV5-1; CDR3: CASSSWTGQSPLHF
V: TRBV4-1; CDR3: CASSSYSSTDTQYF
V: TRBV6-5; CDR3: CASSWGANRNTEAFF
V: TRBV30; CDR3: CAWSGDRGPPNSPLHF
V: TRBV6-5; CDR3: CASRPRPSNSPLHF
V: TRBV11-3; CDR3: CASSLVTVAGGVYNEQFF
V: TRBV19; CDR3: CASKGLVNTEAFF
V: TRBV12-3/TRBV12-4; CDR3: CASSLRSTDTQYF
V: TRBV3-1/TRBV3-2; CDR3: CASSPEPLSGYTF
V: TRBV6-5; CDR3: CASRGVNTEAFF
V: TRBV3-1/TRBV3-2; CDR3: CASSQVGNHNEQFF
V: TRBV4-2; CDR3: CASSHLAGGKNEQFF
V: TRBV5-6; CDR3: CASSSRYGTVGYGYTF
V: TRBV27; CDR3: CASSYDRRNEQFF
V: TRBV19; CDR3: CATRGVNYGYTF
V: TRBV7-3; CDR3: CASSSTSGGGTDTQYF
V: TRBV24-1; CDR3: CATSVRTANPNYGYTF
V: TRBV7-6; CDR3: CASSLQGFDTEAFF
V: TRBV5-1; CDR3: CASSQGHAGNTEAFF
V: TRBV19; CDR3: CASSDWTAKNIQYF
V: TRBV7-9; CDR3: CASSLFSYEQYF
V: TRBV9; CDR3: CASSEFLDPLNEQFF
V: TRBV5-4; CDR3: CASSPTSGGATDTQYF
V: TRBV2; CDR3: CASSVGRQLEPQHF
V: TRBV7-3; CDR3: CASSPHKSTEAFF
V: TRBV7-9; CDR3: CASSFHTTGNTEAFF
V: TRBV6-5; CDR3: CASRMSGNNEQFF
V: TRBV3-1/TRBV3-2; CDR3: CASSQDLADEKLFF
V: TRBV19; CDR3: CASRTGQGRANVLTF
V: TRBV3-1/TRBV3-2; CDR3: CASSPGRAGRQETQYF
V: TRBV27; CDR3: CASSWNGEQYF
V: TRBV19; CDR3: CASSPRGQEGEQYF
V: TRBV30; CDR3: CAWSGRADGQETQYF
V: TRBV11-2; CDR3: CASRRTGRSYNEQFF
V: TRBV3-1/TRBV3-2; CDR3: CASSQDGGYNEQFF
V: TRBV5-6; CDR3: CASSLNTEAFF
V: TRBV12-5; CDR3: CASGHGPGSEKLFF
V: TRBV14; CDR3: CASSPWAGDNSPLHF
V: TRBV28; CDR3: CASRQGNLDPYNSPLHF
V: TRBV5-4; CDR3: CASSQGGGQPQHF
V: TRBV12-3/TRBV12-4; CDR3: CASSLDRGAEAFF
V: TRBV28; CDR3: CASSLRGVENGYTF
V: TRBV6-5; CDR3: CASLGGANYGYTF
V: TRBV15; CDR3: CATSRGQGTQPQHF
V: TRBV2; CDR3: CASDVGGTEAFF
V: TRBV27; CDR3: CASSPGEAGKNIQYF